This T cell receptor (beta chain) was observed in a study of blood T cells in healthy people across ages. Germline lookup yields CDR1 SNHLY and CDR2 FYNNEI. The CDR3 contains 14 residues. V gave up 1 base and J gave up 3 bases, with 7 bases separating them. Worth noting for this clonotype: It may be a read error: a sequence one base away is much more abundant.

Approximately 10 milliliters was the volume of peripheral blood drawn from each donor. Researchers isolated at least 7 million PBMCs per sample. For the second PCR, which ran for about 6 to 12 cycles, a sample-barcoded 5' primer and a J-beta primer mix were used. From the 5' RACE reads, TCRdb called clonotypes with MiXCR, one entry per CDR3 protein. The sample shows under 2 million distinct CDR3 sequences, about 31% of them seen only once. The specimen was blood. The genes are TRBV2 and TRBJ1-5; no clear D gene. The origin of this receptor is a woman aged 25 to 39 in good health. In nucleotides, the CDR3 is TGTGCCAGCAGTGAAGGACACCCCAATCAGCCCCAGCATTTT. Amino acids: CASSEGHPNQPQHF. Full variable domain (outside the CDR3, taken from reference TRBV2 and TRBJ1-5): EPEVTQTPSHQVTQMGQEVILRCVPISNHLYFYWYRQILGQKVEFLVSFYNNEISEKSEIFDDQFSVERPDGSNFTLKIRSTKLEDSAMYFCASSEGHPNQPQHFGDGTRLSIL.